Included here is one T cell receptor (beta chain) sequence, with context. Its antigen is not identified. The data derive from a study of Ad26.COV2.S vaccination and SARS-CoV-2 variants. The overall study: Donor participated within the Ad26.COV2.S arm of the COV1001 trial. Regarding the study as a whole: Vaccinees reportedly had broad spike-specific CD8+ and CD4+ T cell responses.

Documented treatment: 15 to 20 received Ad26.COV2.S at low or high dose, single or two shots; roughly 5 received placebo; per-sample allocation not given. On day 63 after the first injection, vaccine and placebo recipients gave samples. TCRdb's table, derived via immunoSEQ multiplex PCR, lists solely in-frame clones and lacks some. The sample records some 480,000 clones, about 83% being singletons. This CDR3 region has 12 residues. Deletions cut 11 bases from V and 6 bases from J, with 17 bases between. The receptor comes from a person aged 18-60 years who received the Ad26.COV2.S COVID-19 vaccine or a placebo. The starting material was peripheral blood, obtained in a trial of Ad26.COV2.S vaccine versus placebo. The rearrangement uses TRBV12-3 or TRBV12-4 and TRBJ2-7; D might be TRBD1 (5 bases). Written as DNA, the CDR3 is TGTGCCTCAAAGGGGCCAGGGCTCGAGCAGTACTTC. Protein: CASKGPGLEQYF.